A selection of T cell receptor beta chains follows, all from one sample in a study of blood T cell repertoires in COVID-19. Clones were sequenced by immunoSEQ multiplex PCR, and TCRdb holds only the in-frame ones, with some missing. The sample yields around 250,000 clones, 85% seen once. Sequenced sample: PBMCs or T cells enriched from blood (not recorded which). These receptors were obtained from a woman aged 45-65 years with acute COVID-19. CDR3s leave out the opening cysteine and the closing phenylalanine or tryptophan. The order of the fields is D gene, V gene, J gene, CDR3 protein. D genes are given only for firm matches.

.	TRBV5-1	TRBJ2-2	ASSLAGTGELF
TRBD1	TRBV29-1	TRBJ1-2	SVEGQGTQDT
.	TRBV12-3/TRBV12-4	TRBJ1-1	ASSFSDTEAF
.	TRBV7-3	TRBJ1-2	ASSLANQGYGYT
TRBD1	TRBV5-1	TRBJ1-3	ASSWTGGRTGNTIY
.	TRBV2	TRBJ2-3	ATRGDGGTNTQY
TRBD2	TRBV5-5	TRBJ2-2	ARSLSGGGATGELF
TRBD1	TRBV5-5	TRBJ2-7	ASSLGQGGVQY
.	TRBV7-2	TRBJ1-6	ASSLVGDISSYNSPLH
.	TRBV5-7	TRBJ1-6	ASSLGRGSPLH
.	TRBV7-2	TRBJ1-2	ASSSYGYT
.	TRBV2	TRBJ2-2	ASSGAINTGELF
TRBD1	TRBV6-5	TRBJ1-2	ASSSTGWSGYT
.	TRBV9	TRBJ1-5	ASSVATGGWPQH
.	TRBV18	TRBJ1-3	ASSPSQVSGNTIY
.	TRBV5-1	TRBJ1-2	ASSLGANYGYT
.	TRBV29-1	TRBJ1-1	SVWTPGGAITEAF
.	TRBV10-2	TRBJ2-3	ASSETPPSTDTQY
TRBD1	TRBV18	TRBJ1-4	ASSTGTGLRANEKLF
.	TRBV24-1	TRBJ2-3	ATSEGSFGTDTQY